The subject of this entry is one T cell receptor (beta chain). Its antigen is currently unknown. Germline CDR1 LNHNV, CDR2 YYDKDF (reference sequence). V lost 4 bases, J lost 6 bases, and 11 bases lay in between. The CDR3 consists of 13 residues. This entry comes from a study of cytomegalovirus exposure and HLA in healthy donors. The study, taken as a whole, reports: Presence/absence analysis assumed near-uniform sequencing depth across donors. Generally TCR sequences proved uncommon, though certain public TCRs appeared in numerous donors.

A multiplex PCR was run with 60 Vbeta primers and 13 Jbeta primers. Clones were read by immunoSEQ multiplex PCR, and TCRdb kept only the in-frame ones, dropping some. The table includes 200,000 to 250,000 clones, 75% to 85% detected once. The specimen sequenced was PBMCs. The J gene is TRBJ2-3, the V gene TRBV15, with TRBD2 as a possible D gene (5 bases). This sequence was found in a woman aged 60 to 75 in good health and CMV-seropositive. CDR3 amino acids: CATSILTGDTQYF. The CDR3 DNA sequence: TGTGCCACCAGCATCCTCACGGGGGATACGCAGTATTTT. The variable domain in full, completed from reference TRBV15 and TRBJ2-3, reads DAMVIQNPRYQVTQFGKPVTLSCSQTLNHNVMYWYQQKSSQAPKLLFHYYDKDFNNEADTPDNFQSRRPNTSFCFLDIRSPGLGDTAMYLCATSILTGDTQYFGPGTRLTVL.